Listed below are T cell receptor beta chains from one sample, sequenced in a study of cytomegalovirus exposure and HLA in healthy donors. Data came from immunoSEQ multiplex PCR; TCRdb stores just in-frame clones and leaves some out. The sample has 200,000 to 250,000 clones, around 79% seen once; the top ten hold 0.2% to 0.25%. Sample: PBMCs. Every receptor here comes from a girl aged 2 to 9 in good health and CMV-seronegative. CDR3s leave out the opening cysteine and the closing phenylalanine or tryptophan. Fields, in order: V gene, J gene, CDR3 protein.

>TRBV6-5|TRBJ2-2
ASSYTQGNAGELF
>TRBV5-1|TRBJ2-5
ASRQYQETQY
>TRBV20-1|TRBJ2-7
SASPLYEQY
>TRBV21-1|TRBJ1-2
ASSKGEGKGRYGYT
>TRBV7-8|TRBJ2-1
ASSLNQRDEQF
>TRBV10-3|TRBJ2-1
AIRDREVNEQF
>TRBV6-1|TRBJ2-2
ASSLTGTAGELF
>TRBV5-6|TRBJ2-6
ASSLGGYGANVLT
>TRBV4-1|TRBJ2-3
ASSAQATADTQY
>TRBV7-9|TRBJ2-5
ASSFLRVGETQY
>TRBV6-5|TRBJ2-7
ASRTGSYEQY
>TRBV2|TRBJ1-4
ASSDQGTALNEKLF
>TRBV19|TRBJ1-1
ASASGHTEAF
>TRBV5-8|TRBJ2-5
ASSLAGATGQETQY
>TRBV27|TRBJ2-7
ASRLGQGYEQY
>TRBV7-2|TRBJ2-2
ASSLFTRTGELF
>TRBV6-5|TRBJ1-1
ASSYSGGGTEAF
>TRBV27|TRBJ2-7
ASRSGLEIYEQY
>TRBV10-1|TRBJ2-7
ASSAGQAVEQY
>TRBV7-7|TRBJ1-5
ASSSVIGWTANQPQH
>TRBV19|TRBJ1-5
ASSEAGTRSQPQH
>TRBV6-5|TRBJ1-1
ASSSTGAGTEAF
>TRBV11-2|TRBJ2-7
ASSYRGLSSQYEQY
>TRBV4-1|TRBJ2-7
ASSQGWVAAPHEQY
>TRBV7-2|TRBJ2-5
ASSLGLAGETQY
>TRBV5-1|TRBJ2-1
ASTTSGGASEQF